The next 20 T cell receptor beta chains were all read from a single sample in a study of regulatory T cells in long-lasting Graves disease. Investigators prepared the TCR beta libraries by applying iRepertoire HTBI primers and Arm-PCR of CDR3 regions. TCRdb used MiXCR to reprocess the multiplex PCR reads, holding one entry per CDR3 protein. The sample has a few hundred thousand distinct CDR3 sequences; roughly 25% are singletons. Documented time point: persistent/refractory GD, antithyroid drugs over 5 years with positive TRAb. Generation of the TCR library employed RNA extracted from PBMCs. The sequenced sample was peripheral blood mononuclear cells (PBMCs), obtained when the disease was refractory, from a patient treated with antithyroid drugs. The receptors were gathered from a woman aged 35 to 49 with Graves disease.

This clonotype was seen ten or more times. V gene TRBV12-3 or TRBV12-4 combines with J gene TRBJ1-6, with D tentatively TRBD1 (5 bases). V dropped 3 bases and J dropped 16 bases, with 13 bases sitting between them. The length of the CDR3 is 12 residues. The CDR3 spells CASSFSGGTLHF. The CDR3 nucleotides read TGTGCCAGCAGTTTTTCTGGAGGGACGCTCCACTTT.

The rearrangement uses TRBV6-1 and TRBJ2-7; 10 nucleotides match TRBD2. The CDR3 sequence is 16 residues long. The trim removed 8 bases at V and 4 bases at J, leaving 14 bases unmatched. Germline V CDR1 and CDR2: MNHNS, SASEGT. The CDR3: CASSPPAGGPWYEQYF. The DNA of the CDR3 is TGTGCCAGCTCACCACCAGCGGGAGGGCCTTGGTACGAGCAGTACTTC.

There are a few counts of this clonotype. The J gene is TRBJ1-2, the V gene TRBV28; D ambiguous. The germline V gene encodes CDR1 MDHEN and CDR2 SYDVKM. Trimming stripped 3 bases from V and 4 bases from J, with 15 bases between. The CDR3 is made up of 15 amino acids. This chain's CDR3 is CASSLGRFIPYGYTF. The CDR3 region has the DNA TGTGCCAGCAGTTTGGGCAGGTTCATCCCCTATGGCTACACCTTC.

This clonotype was seen repeatedly, ten times or more. The CDR3 DNA follows: TGTGCCAGCAGTTATCAGGTTTACAACGAGCAGTACTTC. Its protein product is CASSYQVYNEQYF. The chain joins TRBV11-2 to TRBJ2-7; no reliable D call. Germline V gene sequence: CDR1 SGHAT, CDR2 FQNNGV. Trimming removed 6 bases from V and 5 bases from J, with 14 bases in between. The CDR3 is made up of 13 amino acids.

This clonotype appeared once. The V and J genes are TRBV9 and TRBJ1-1; D possibly corresponds to TRBD1 (6 bases). This CDR3 contains 14 residues. Germline V gene data show CDR1 as SGDLS and CDR2 as YYNGEE. The V and J ends lost 4 bases and 4 bases respectively, with 14 bases between them. CDR3 sequence reads: CASSSGTMSTEAFF. CDR3 nucleotide sequence: TGTGCCAGCAGCTCCGGGACAATGAGCACTGAAGCTTTCTTT.

This clonotype has a count of ten or more. The chain combines TRBV2 with TRBJ2-3; maybe TRBD2 (5 bases). This CDR3 contains 14 residues. The germline gives CDR1 SNHLY, CDR2 FYNNEI. Trimming removed 9 bases from V and 10 bases from J, with 23 bases in between. The DNA of the CDR3 is TGTGCCAGTCGTAGCGTACCGACCAAGGTGGCGCAGTATTTT. This gives the protein CASRSVPTKVAQYF. Filled out from reference TRBV2 and TRBJ2-3, the complete variable domain reads EPEVTQTPSHQVTQMGQEVILRCVPISNHLYFYWYRQILGQKVEFLVSFYNNEISEKSEIFDDQFSVERPDGSNFTLKIRSTKLEDSAMYFCASRSVPTKVAQYFGPGTRLTVL.

This clonotype was seen at least ten times. The chain uses TRBV4-1 and TRBJ2-5, with D possibly being TRBD1 (5 bases). The CDR3 spans 14 residues. Germline CDR1 reads MGHRA; CDR2 reads YSYEKL. V was clipped by 1 base and J by 7 bases, with 13 bases between them. CDR3 amino acids: CASSQVGADPTQYF. CDR3 bases: TGCGCCAGCAGCCAAGTTGGGGCGGATCCGACCCAGTACTTC.

CDR3 loop: CASSSRGVQGYTGELFF. The DNA of the CDR3 is TGTGCCAGCAGCTCAAGGGGTGTACAGGGGTACACCGGGGAGCTGTTTTTT. The V gene is TRBV7-3, the J gene TRBJ2-2, with 7 bases matching TRBD1. After removal of 4 bases from V and 3 bases from J, the junction contained 11 bases not matched to a gene. The germline V gene has CDR1 SGHTA and CDR2 FQGTGA. The CDR3 loop spans 17 amino acids.

The V gene is TRBV7-9, the J gene TRBJ2-5; 8 bases line up with TRBD2. V was clipped by 2 bases and J by 2 bases; unmatched bases: 4. Germline CDR1 SEHNR, CDR2 FQNEAQ (reference sequence). The CDR3 is made up of 15 amino acids. CDR3 sequence reads: CASSLSGTSQETQYF. The DNA for the CDR3 is TGTGCCAGCAGCTTATCCGGGACTAGTCAAGAGACCCAGTACTTC.

This clonotype was seen repeatedly, ten times or more. This chain joins TRBV29-1 and TRBJ2-7; TRBD1 is a possible D gene (5 bases). The V gene's germline CDR1 is SQVTM and CDR2 ANQGSEA. The V and J ends lost 6 bases and 3 bases respectively, with 15 bases between them. This CDR3 has 13 amino acids. This chain's CDR3 is CSVAPDILYEQYF. DNA of the CDR3: TGCAGCGTCGCTCCGGACATACTCTACGAGCAGTACTTC.

A few counts support this clonotype. This rearrangement joins TRBV20-1 to TRBJ2-7; 11 bases line up with TRBD2. V lost 1 base, J lost 5 bases, and 10 bases stayed unmatched. CDR1 and CDR2 from the germline V gene are DFQATT and SNEGSKA (reference sequence). CDR3 size: 16 residues. DNA for the CDR3: TGCAGTGCTAGAGGTGCACTAGCGGGAGATTATAACGAGCAGTACTTC. Translated: CSARGALAGDYNEQYF.

This clonotype has more than one count but fewer than ten. This chain uses TRBV20-1 with TRBJ2-2; D tentatively reads TRBD1 or TRBD2 (5 bases each). This CDR3 is built from 14 residues. With 4 bases removed from V and 6 bases from J, the gap between germline ends came to 15 bases. CDR1 DFQATT and CDR2 SNEGSKA come from the germline V gene (reference sequence). CDR3 sequence (DNA): TGCAGTGCTAAGGGTGGGGGTGTCCCCGGGGAGCTGTTTTTT. Translating gives CSAKGGGVPGELFF.

This clonotype was detected ten times or more. The chain links TRBV20-1 to TRBJ1-4, with 8 bases identical to TRBD1. With 4 bases clipped from V and 7 bases from J, the junction kept 5 bases outside the gene matches. Per germline, CDR1 DFQATT and CDR2 SNEGSKA (reference sequence). This CDR3 is built from 13 residues. CDR3 sequence: CSATRQGSEKLFF. In DNA form, the CDR3 reads TGCAGTGCTACCCGACAGGGGAGTGAAAAACTGTTTTTT.

This clonotype was observed at least ten times. This rearrangement joins TRBV11-1 to TRBJ2-7, with 7 bases matching TRBD2. V lost 5 bases and J lost 5; bases outside the gene matches: 12. Germline CDR1 reads SGHAT; CDR2 reads FQDESV (reference sequence). The CDR3 loop spans 15 amino acids. Here the CDR3 DNA reads TGTGCCAGCAGCCCCCTCGGACTAGTAAGCGACGAGCAGTACTTC. Protein product: CASSPLGLVSDEQYF.

A few counts support this clonotype. V and J are TRBV7-9 and TRBJ2-2; perhaps TRBD1 as D (7 bases). V lost 5 bases and J 4 bases, leaving 14 bases between the germline ends. The CDR3 extends over 15 amino acids. The V gene's germline CDR1 is SEHNR and CDR2 FQNEAQ (reference sequence). The DNA for the CDR3 is TGTGCCAGCAGCCCTGTCAGGGGGGTCACCGGGGAGCTGTTTTTT. This sequence encodes CASSPVRGVTGELFF. Full variable domain (rest looked up from reference TRBV7-9 and TRBJ2-2): DTGVSQNPRHKITKRGQNVTFRCDPISEHNRLYWYRQTLGQGPEFLTYFQNEAQLEKSRLLSDRFSAERPKGSFSTLEIQRTEQGDSAMYLCASSPVRGVTGELFFGEGSRLTVL.

This clonotype occurred many times. The J gene is TRBJ2-5, the V gene TRBV6-1; possible D gene TRBD1, 8 bases. CDR3 length: 13 amino acids. Per the germline V gene, CDR1 is MNHNS and CDR2 is SASEGT. V was cut by 6 bases and J by 7 bases, with 15 bases left in between. Written as DNA, the CDR3 is TGTGCCAGCAGCCAGGACAGGGAGGGGACCCAGTACTTC. It specifies CASSQDREGTQYF.

This clonotype occurred a few times. It is likely a read error: a sequence one base away is far more abundant. The chain carries TRBV20-1 and TRBJ2-1; weak D call: TRBD1 (5 bases). The CDR3 consists of 12 residues. V was trimmed by 4 bases and J by 10 bases, leaving 14 bases between them. Looked up from germline, CDR1 is DFQATT and CDR2 is SNEGSKA (reference sequence). In DNA form, the CDR3 reads TGCAGTGCTATTTGGGGCGCATACGAGCAGTTCTTC. Translated: CSAIWGAYEQFF.

This clonotype came up a few times. V and J are TRBV20-1 and TRBJ2-5, with D unresolved. CDR1 is DFQATT, CDR2 SNEGSKA, per germline (reference sequence). CDR3 length equals 12 residues. V shed 4 bases and J shed 4 bases, with 10 bases lying between them. This CDR3 reads CSANPTGETQYF. The CDR3 DNA follows: TGCAGTGCTAATCCGACTGGAGAGACCCAGTACTTC.

In this sample, this clonotype turned up many times. This chain joins TRBV6-4 and TRBJ2-5; 7 bases are a match to TRBD2. The CDR3 length is 15 residues. The junction had 14 bases not matched to a gene; V was cut back by 6 bases and J by 7 bases. Germline lookup yields CDR1 MRHNA and CDR2 SNTAGT. CDR3 sequence reads: CASSPACGSAGTQYF. CDR3 bases: TGTGCCAGCAGCCCTGCTTGCGGGAGCGCTGGGACCCAGTACTTC.

This clonotype was counted a few times. This rearrangement joins TRBV6-2 or TRBV6-3 to TRBJ2-5; TRBD2 matches 7 bases. The trim removed 4 bases at V and 5 bases at J, leaving 10 bases unmatched. The CDR3 consists of 15 residues. CDR1 MNHEY and CDR2 SVGEGT come from the germline V gene. The CDR3 DNA is TGTGCCAGCAGTTCCGTGGCGGGAGTCCGGGAGACCCAGTACTTC. This gives the protein CASSSVAGVRETQYF.